A single sample is the source of the 27 T cell receptor beta chains below, sequenced in a study of shared clonotypes between healthy human individuals. The assay was immunoSEQ multiplex PCR, and TCRdb's table has in-frame clones only and misses some. The sample consists of around 1.1 million clones, roughly 80% of them appearing once. Sample: memory CD4+ T cells from PBMCs. Sample subset: CD45RA-negative fraction. These receptor sequences come from a young man in good health. Some clones in this sample may be carry-over from other donors' samples.

This chain uses TRBV28 with TRBJ2-5; 10 bases match TRBD2. With V trimmed by 5 bases and J by 4 bases, 10 bases remained unmatched. CDR1 and CDR2 (germline): MDHEN, SYDVKM. CDR3 length: 16 residues. In DNA, the CDR3 is TGTGCCAGCAGTCCGTTAGCGGGGGGACGGGGAGAGACCCAGTACTTC. It codes for CASSPLAGGRGETQYF.

The J gene is TRBJ2-1, the V gene TRBV6-5, with D perhaps matching TRBD1 (5 bases). CDR1 is MNHEY and CDR2 is SVGAGI in the germline V gene. There are 13 residues in the CDR3. Trimming removed 3 bases at V and 9 bases at J, with 12 bases between. DNA for the CDR3: TGTGCCAGCAGTTATAGATCAGGGCTTGAGCAGTTCTTC. Protein sequence: CASSYRSGLEQFF.

The chain joins TRBV12-1 to TRBJ1-5; the table's TRBD1 call for D was not verified on the DNA. TRBV12-1 is a pseudogene. The CDR3 covers 15 residues. The CDR3 loop is CASSLRTDHNQPQHF. As DNA, the CDR3 is TGTGCCAGCAGCTTAAGGACAGATCACAATCAGCCCCAGCATTTT.

The rearrangement joins TRBV9 to TRBJ2-1; D possibly matches TRBD1 or TRBD2 (5 bases each). Germline assignment: CDR1 SGDLS and CDR2 YYNGEE. The CDR3 sequence is 19 residues long. V lost 0 bases to trimming and J lost 0 bases, with 19 bases between them. The CDR3 sequence is CASSVAAKWWDGSYNEQFF. CDR3 DNA sequence: TGTGCCAGCAGCGTAGCCGCCAAATGGTGGGACGGCTCCTACAATGAGCAGTTCTTC. Filled out from reference TRBV9 and TRBJ2-1, the complete variable domain reads DSGVTQTPKHLITATGQRVTLRCSPRSGDLSVYWYQQSLDQGLQFLIQYYNGEERAKGNILERFSAQQFPDLHSELNLSSLELGDSALYFCASSVAAKWWDGSYNEQFFGPGTRLTVL.

About this clone: The same CDR3 is also encoded by other DNA sequences in this sample. This CDR3 is CATSRDAGELFF. In DNA, the CDR3 is TGTGCCACCAGCAGAGACGCCGGGGAGCTGTTTTTT. The V call is TRBV15, the J call TRBJ2-2; D is unclear. The CDR3 runs to 12 residues. Germline V gives CDR1 LNHNV, CDR2 YYDKDF (reference sequence). V was shortened by 0 bases and J by 6 bases, with 2 bases between the two germline ends.

The chain links TRBV27 to TRBJ1-1, with a tentative D call TRBD1 (6 bases). Germline V gene data show CDR1 as MNHEY and CDR2 as SMNVEV (reference sequence). The CDR3 covers 13 residues. The V gene lost 5 bases and the J gene lost 8 bases, with 15 bases spanning the gap. CDR3 in amino acids: CASSPQTGMEAFF. CDR3 DNA: TGTGCCAGCAGTCCTCAAACAGGGATGGAAGCTTTCTTT.

The rearrangement joins TRBV9 to TRBJ1-1; D is undetermined. Germline V CDR1 and CDR2: SGDLS, YYNGEE. The germline V and J ends were trimmed by 5 bases and 0 bases, with 8 bases remaining between them. This CDR3 has 13 amino acids. The CDR3 sequence: CASRSSLNTEAFF. CDR3 in DNA: TGTGCCAGCAGGTCTTCTCTGAACACTGAAGCTTTCTTT.

The chain couples TRBV5-1 to TRBJ2-7; no reliable D call. There are 15 residues in the CDR3. The germline CDR1 and CDR2 sequences are SGHRS and YFSETQ. The ends were cut back, 2 bases at V and 4 bases at J, with 16 bases in the middle. The CDR3 nucleotides are TGCGCCAGCAGCTTTCAGTTAGGTGCTGGATACGAGCAGTACTTC. Translated: CASSFQLGAGYEQYF.

The J gene is TRBJ2-3, the V gene TRBV28; perhaps TRBD2 as D (5 bases). V lost 3 bases to trimming and J lost 4 bases, with 11 bases between them. Per the germline V gene, CDR1 is MDHEN and CDR2 is SYDVKM. This CDR3 comprises 14 residues. CDR3 in amino acids: CASSFEGLADTQYF. CDR3 sequence (DNA): TGTGCCAGCAGTTTTGAGGGATTGGCAGATACGCAGTATTTT.

The chain carries TRBV28 and TRBJ2-2; 10 bases map to TRBD2. V gave up 5 bases and J gave up 4 bases; unmatched junction bases: 4. CDR1 and CDR2 (germline): MDHEN, SYDVKM. This CDR3 is 15 amino acids long. The CDR3 sequence is CASSTRLAGTGELFF. The CDR3 DNA reads TGTGCCAGCAGTACCAGACTAGCGGGCACCGGGGAGCTGTTTTTT.

The chain employs TRBV28 and TRBJ1-3, with D possibly TRBD1 on 6 matching bases. With 6 bases removed from V and 0 bases from J, the gap between germline ends came to 15 bases. The CDR3 has 16 amino acids. The germline CDR1 and CDR2 sequences are MDHEN and SYDVKM. CDR3 DNA sequence: TGTGCCAGCAGGATCGGGACATCCGACTCTGGAAACACCATATATTTT. Amino acid sequence: CASRIGTSDSGNTIYF.

There are a few counts of this clone. J is TRBJ2-5 and V is TRBV4-1; D unresolved. The germline V and J ends were trimmed by 1 base and 5 bases, with 17 bases remaining between them. This CDR3 is built from 16 residues. Germline V gene lookup returns CDR1 MGHRA and CDR2 YSYEKL. CDR3 sequence reads: CASSQVNLVSHETQYF. The CDR3 bases are TGCGCCAGCAGCCAAGTCAACCTAGTCAGTCACGAGACCCAGTACTTC.

The chain employs TRBV7-9 and TRBJ1-5, with D perhaps matching TRBD1 (5 bases). Trimming removed 5 bases from V and 7 bases from J, with 9 bases in between. Germline-derived CDR1 and CDR2 are SEHNR and FQNEAQ (reference sequence). The CDR3 extends over 12 amino acids. The CDR3 spells CASSQGAQPQHF. The DNA of the CDR3 is TGTGCCAGCAGCCAAGGGGCCCAGCCCCAGCATTTT.

The chain links TRBV2 to TRBJ2-3, with 8 bases lining up with TRBD2. V was clipped by 6 bases and J by 3 bases; unmatched bases: 5. CDR1 is SNHLY and CDR2 is FYNNEI in the germline V gene. The CDR3 totals 14 residues. The DNA for the CDR3 is TGTGCCAGCAGATCCAGCGGGAGAACAGATACGCAGTATTTT. Its translation is CASRSSGRTDTQYF.

This clone was seen ten or more times. This chain links TRBV2 with TRBJ2-7; 13 bases map to TRBD2. Per germline, CDR1 SNHLY and CDR2 FYNNEI. J lost 4 bases, V lost 2 bases, and 2 bases had no gene match. This CDR3 has 15 residues. CDR3 bases: TGTGCCAGCAGTGAAAGGACTAGCGGGAGTTACGAGCAGTACTTC. It yields the protein CASSERTSGSYEQYF. Based on the CDR3 plus reference TRBV2 and TRBJ2-7, the full variable domain is EPEVTQTPSHQVTQMGQEVILRCVPISNHLYFYWYRQILGQKVEFLVSFYNNEISEKSEIFDDQFSVERPDGSNFTLKIRSTKLEDSAMYFCASSERTSGSYEQYFGPGTRLTVT.

This chain connects TRBV30 to TRBJ1-2, with TRBD1 matching over 7 bases. Trimming removed 3 bases from V and 8 bases from J; junction bases left unmatched: 12. The CDR3 spans 14 residues. The germline CDR1 and CDR2 sequences are GTSNPN and SVGIG (reference sequence). In DNA, the CDR3 is TGTGCCTGGAGGGAACCGGGACAGAGCGGGGGCTACACCTTC. It yields the protein CAWREPGQSGGYTF.

The rearrangement uses TRBV29-1 and TRBJ1-1; D is undetermined. This CDR3 comprises 14 residues. V was cut by 6 bases and J by 1 base, with 15 bases left in between. Germline V gene data show CDR1 as SQVTM and CDR2 as ANQGSEA. CDR3 in DNA: TGCAGCGTCCGGGCCCCCTTGGGGAACACTGAAGCTTTCTTT. Its protein product is CSVRAPLGNTEAFF.

The chain links TRBV7-9 to TRBJ1-1; TRBD1 might be the D (6 bases). CDR1 is SEHNR and CDR2 is FQNEAQ in the germline V gene (reference sequence). Trimming pared 4 bases from V and 4 bases from J, leaving 16 bases between. The CDR3 totals 15 residues. The CDR3 DNA is TGTGCCAGCAGCTATTACAGGGATATGGGCACTGAAGCTTTCTTT. Protein sequence: CASSYYRDMGTEAFF.

The chain employs TRBV4-1 and TRBJ1-2; D might be TRBD1 (6 bases). Per the germline V gene, CDR1 is MGHRA and CDR2 is YSYEKL. Trimming removed 4 bases from V and 2 bases from J, with 20 bases in between. The CDR3 runs 17 residues. Written as DNA, the CDR3 is TGCGCCAGCAGCCTCGAACCCTCCGTGACAGGAAACTATGGCTACACCTTC. It translates to CASSLEPSVTGNYGYTF.

This clone was picked up a small number of times. This rearrangement joins TRBV11-2 to TRBJ2-5, with TRBD2 matching over 7 bases. With V trimmed by 1 base and J by 2 bases, 4 bases remained unmatched. This CDR3 comprises 15 residues. The germline V gene encodes CDR1 SGHAT and CDR2 FQNNGV. CDR3 in DNA: TGTGCCAGCAGCTTAGTACTAGCGCCTCAAGAGACCCAGTACTTC. It translates to CASSLVLAPQETQYF.

The chain couples TRBV7-2 to TRBJ1-1; D gene unclear. Germline V CDR1 and CDR2: SGHTA, FQGNSA. Trimming pared 4 bases from V and 4 bases from J, leaving 16 bases between. There are 15 residues in the CDR3. The CDR3 protein is CASSSFRREFTEAFF. DNA for the CDR3: TGTGCCAGCAGCTCTTTCAGACGGGAGTTCACTGAAGCTTTCTTT. The variable domain in full, completed from reference TRBV7-2 and TRBJ1-1, reads GAGVSQSPSNKVTEKGKDVELRCDPISGHTALYWYRQSLGQGLEFLIYFQGNSAPDKSGLPSDRFSAERTGGSVSTLTIQRTQQEDSAVYLCASSSFRREFTEAFFGQGTRLTVV.

The chain combines TRBV4-1 with TRBJ2-1, with 9 bases aligning to TRBD2. Germline CDR1 reads MGHRA; CDR2 reads YSYEKL. V lost 1 base to trimming and J lost 5 bases; unmatched junction nucleotides: 6. The CDR3 runs 16 residues. DNA for the CDR3: TGCGCCAGCAGCCAAGCACCGGGACTAGCAGACAATGAGCAGTTCTTC. Residues: CASSQAPGLADNEQFF.

J is TRBJ1-2 and V is TRBV6-1; D remains ambiguous. The CDR3 length is 13 residues. CDR1 and CDR2 (germline): MNHNS, SASEGT. Deletions cut 10 bases from V and 8 bases from J, with 20 bases between. The CDR3 DNA is TGTGCCACCTCCCTCACGGGGTTTGAAGGCTACACCTTC. This translates into CATSLTGFEGYTF.

A word on this clone: This sample includes further DNA sequences coding for the same CDR3. The chain joins TRBV5-1 to TRBJ2-7; no firm D call. Germline V lookup: CDR1 SGHRS, CDR2 YFSETQ. CDR3 length: 12 residues. Between the trimmed V and J ends, which lost 3 bases and 3 bases, there was a span of 7 bases. Here the CDR3 DNA reads TGCGCCAGCAGCTCCGACTTCTACGAGCAGTACTTC. Translated, it gives CASSSDFYEQYF. The full variable domain, its missing parts supplied by reference TRBV5-1 and TRBJ2-7, is KAGVTQTPRYLIKTRGQQVTLSCSPISGHRSVSWYQQTPGQGLQFLFEYFSETQRNKGNFPGRFSGRQFSNSRSEMNVSTLELGDSALYLCASSSDFYEQYFGPGTRLTVT.

This clone occurred a few times. V and J are TRBV30 and TRBJ2-2; D is uncertain. V lost 3 bases and J lost 5, with 10 bases in between. The CDR3 consists of 13 residues. The V gene's germline CDR1 is GTSNPN and CDR2 SVGIG (reference sequence). In DNA form, the CDR3 reads TGTGCCTGGAGCCGAACCTCGACCGGGGAGCTGTTTTTT. Encoded protein: CAWSRTSTGELFF.

This clone was seen ten or more times. This chain joins TRBV4-1 and TRBJ1-3; a weak D match, TRBD1 (5 bases). This CDR3 contains 17 residues. The V end lost 3 bases, the J end lost 2 bases, and 17 bases lay between the germline ends. The germline V gene encodes CDR1 MGHRA and CDR2 YSYEKL. The CDR3 DNA follows: TGCGCCAGCAGCCACGCCCCTGGGAGGGGAGCTGGAAACACCATATATTTT. Encoded protein: CASSHAPGRGAGNTIYF.

The CDR3 region has the DNA TGTGCCAGCAGCTCACCTCGCTCTGGGGCCAACGTCCTGACTTTC. Translated, it gives CASSSPRSGANVLTF. This sequence joins TRBV11-2 and TRBJ2-6; no firm D call. This CDR3 spans 15 amino acids. Looked up from germline, CDR1 is SGHAT and CDR2 is FQNNGV. V was shortened by 4 bases and J by 0 bases, with 7 bases between the two germline ends.